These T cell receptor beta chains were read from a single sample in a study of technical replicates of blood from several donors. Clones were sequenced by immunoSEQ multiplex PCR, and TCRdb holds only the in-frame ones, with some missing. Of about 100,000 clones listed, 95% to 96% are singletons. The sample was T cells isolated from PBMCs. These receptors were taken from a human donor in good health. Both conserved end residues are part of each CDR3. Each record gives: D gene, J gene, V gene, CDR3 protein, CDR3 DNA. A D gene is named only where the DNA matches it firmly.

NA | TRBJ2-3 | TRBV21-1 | CASSKAADWEREAVTDTQYF | TGTGCCAGCAGCAAAGCGGCTGACTGGGAGCGGGAGGCTGTTACAGATACGCAGTATTTT
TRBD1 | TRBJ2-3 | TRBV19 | CASSTGQNTQYF | TGTGCCAGTAGTACGGGACAGAATACGCAGTATTTT
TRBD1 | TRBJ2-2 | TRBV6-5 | CASSYEDRGAGELFF | TGTGCCAGCAGTTACGAGGACAGGGGTGCCGGGGAGCTGTTTTTT
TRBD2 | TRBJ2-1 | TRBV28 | CASSLGLAGAPAYNEQFF | TGTGCCAGCAGTTTAGGACTAGCGGGAGCTCCTGCCTACAATGAGCAGTTCTTC
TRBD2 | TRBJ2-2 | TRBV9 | CASSPIGGTGELFF | TGTGCCAGCAGCCCGATCGGGGGGACCGGGGAGCTGTTTTTT
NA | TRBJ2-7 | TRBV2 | CASGLLAHEQYF | TGTGCCAGCGGCCTACTAGCCCACGAGCAGTACTTC
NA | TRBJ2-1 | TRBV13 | CASSLDSRQLQFF | TGTGCCAGCAGCTTAGATAGTCGACAGCTACAGTTCTTC
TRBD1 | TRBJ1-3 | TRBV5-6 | CASSPDRAIPGNTIYF | TGTGCCAGCAGCCCGGACAGGGCTATACCTGGAAACACCATATATTTT
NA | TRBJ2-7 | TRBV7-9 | CASSTEFGEQYF | TGTGCCAGCAGCACGGAGTTTGGTGAGCAGTACTTC
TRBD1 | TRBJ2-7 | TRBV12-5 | CASGPGQGPYYEQYF | TGTGCTAGTGGCCCGGGACAGGGGCCCTACTACGAGCAGTACTTC
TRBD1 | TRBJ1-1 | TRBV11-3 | CASSLDIRGLGTEAFF | TGTGCCAGCAGCTTAGATATAAGGGGGCTGGGCACTGAAGCTTTCTTT
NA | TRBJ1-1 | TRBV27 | CASSPLGAEAFF | TGTGCCAGCAGTCCCCTAGGGGCGGAAGCTTTCTTT
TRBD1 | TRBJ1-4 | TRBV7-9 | CASSHRQGPEKLFF | TGTGCCAGCAGCCACCGACAGGGACCAGAAAAACTGTTTTTT
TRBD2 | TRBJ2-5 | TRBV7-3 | CASSLAGTSQETQYF | TGTGCCAGCAGCTTAGCAGGGACTAGCCAAGAGACCCAGTACTTC
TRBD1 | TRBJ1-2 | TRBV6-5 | CASSSTGEGYTF | TGTGCCAGCAGTTCTACAGGGGAGGGCTACACCTTC
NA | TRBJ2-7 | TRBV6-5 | CASRTVPYEQYF | TGTGCCAGCAGGACAGTACCATACGAGCAGTACTTC
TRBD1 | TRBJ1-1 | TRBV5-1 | CASSETGGTEAFF | TGCGCCAGCAGCGAAACAGGGGGGACTGAAGCTTTCTTT
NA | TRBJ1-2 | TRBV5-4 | CASSLNRNYGYTF | TGTGCCAGCAGCTTGAACAGGAACTATGGCTACACCTTC
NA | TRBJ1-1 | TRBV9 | CASSPQGSEAFF | TGTGCCAGCAGCCCCCAGGGCTCTGAAGCTTTCTTT
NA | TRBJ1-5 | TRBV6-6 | CASSYLERDLPPQHF | TGTGCCAGCAGTTACTTGGAAAGGGACTTACCGCCCCAGCATTTT
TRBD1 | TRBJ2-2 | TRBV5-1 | CASSIGQATGELFF | TGCGCCAGCAGCATCGGACAGGCCACCGGGGAGCTGTTTTTT
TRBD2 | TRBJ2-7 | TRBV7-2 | CASSREGSGKGEQYF | TGTGCCAGCAGCCGGGAGGGTAGCGGGAAAGGCGAGCAGTACTTC